One and the same sample provided the 19 T cell receptor beta chains below, sequenced in a study of beta chain features in type 1 diabetes. Expressed TCRB transcripts were sequenced after all isolated RNA was converted to cDNA. Data came from immunoSEQ multiplex PCR; TCRdb stores just in-frame clones and leaves some out. The sample has fewer than 900,000 clones, 15% to 20% seen once. The sequenced sample was naive CD4+ T cells from blood. Source of these receptors: a woman under 30 in good health.

The chain is built from TRBV9 and TRBJ1-1, with unresolved D. This CDR3 region has 14 residues. The V and J ends lost 0 bases and 1 base respectively, with 7 bases between them. The germline gives CDR1 SGDLS, CDR2 YYNGEE. The chain's CDR3 is CASSVEQSNTEAFF. Written as DNA, the CDR3 is TGTGCCAGCAGCGTAGAGCAGTCGAACACTGAAGCTTTCTTT.

In this sample, this clone turned up a few times. V is TRBV29-1 and J is TRBJ2-7; D may be TRBD1 (6 bases). Germline V CDR1 and CDR2: SQVTM, ANQGSEA. Trimming cost V 5 bases and J 2 bases, with 16 bases left between them. CDR3 size: 14 residues. The CDR3 nucleotides read TGCAGCGTTAAATCAGAGAGGGACACCTACGAGCAGTACTTC. It is translated as CSVKSERDTYEQYF.

This clone was seen a few times. V is TRBV2 and J is TRBJ2-2; possibly TRBD1 or TRBD2 for D (5 bases each). The germline CDR1 and CDR2 sequences are SNHLY and FYNNEI. The V end was cut by 7 bases, the J end by 7 bases, with 16 bases between. This CDR3 is 14 amino acids long. This CDR3 reads CASNLVREYGELFF. As DNA, the CDR3 is TGTGCCAGCAACTTGGTCAGGGAGTACGGGGAGCTGTTTTTT.

This clone was observed a handful of times. The chain links TRBV28 to TRBJ2-3; the D is unclear. The V end lost 4 bases, the J end lost 5 bases, and 7 bases lay between the germline ends. The CDR3 is made up of 12 amino acids. Germline V lookup: CDR1 MDHEN, CDR2 SYDVKM. The CDR3 protein is CASSSGQDTQYF. CDR3 bases: TGTGCCAGCAGTTCGGGTCAAGATACGCAGTATTTT.

This clone appeared a few times. The rearrangement links TRBV6-6 to TRBJ2-1, with 14 bases identical to TRBD2. From germline, CDR1 is MNHNY and CDR2 SVGAGI (reference sequence). V gave up 4 bases and J gave up 7 bases; unmatched junction bases: 3. The CDR3 has 15 residues. The CDR3 reads CASSLGLAGVNEQFF. The CDR3 DNA is TGTGCCAGCAGTTTGGGACTAGCGGGAGTGAATGAGCAGTTCTTC.

The chain links TRBV7-2 to TRBJ1-2, with D possibly being TRBD1 (5 bases). Germline V gives CDR1 SGHTA, CDR2 FQGNSA. V was shortened by 6 bases and J by 3 bases, with 11 bases between the two germline ends. This CDR3 comprises 13 residues. The CDR3 DNA reads TGTGCCAGCAGACAGGACACCGACTATGGCTACACCTTC. This encodes CASRQDTDYGYTF.

Notes on this clone: Other DNA sequences in this specimen translate into the identical CDR3. The chain couples TRBV18 to TRBJ1-5, with a possible D match to TRBD1 (5 bases). Trimming stripped 4 bases from V and 3 bases from J, with 7 bases between. The CDR3 contains 13 residues. CDR1 is KGHSH and CDR2 is LQKENI in the germline V gene. As DNA, the CDR3 is TGTGCCAGCTCACAGGGGAACAATCAGCCCCAGCATTTT. Its protein product is CASSQGNNQPQHF.

This clone was counted a few times. This CDR3 is also generated by other DNA sequences in the sample. CDR3 DNA sequence: TGTGCCAGCAGCGGGACGGGGCAAGAGACCCAGTACTTC. This gives the protein CASSGTGQETQYF. V usage is TRBV2 and J usage is TRBJ2-5, with D perhaps matching TRBD1 or TRBD2 (5 bases each). Germline CDR1 reads SNHLY; CDR2 reads FYNNEI. The CDR3 loop spans 13 amino acids. V was shortened by 6 bases and J by 2 bases, with 10 bases between the two germline ends.

This clone has just a few counts. The chain has TRBV6-6 and TRBJ2-7; D might be TRBD1 (6 bases). V was shortened by 0 bases and J by 3 bases, with 9 bases between the two germline ends. Germline V lookup: CDR1 MNHNY, CDR2 SVGAGI (reference sequence). The CDR3 has 14 residues. DNA of the CDR3: TGTGCCAGCAGTTACTCCACAGGGAACTACGAGCAGTACTTC. This translates into CASSYSTGNYEQYF.

This clone was found a few times. The chain joins TRBV7-2 to TRBJ2-1; D is unclear. The CDR3 covers 14 residues. The germline V gene has CDR1 SGHTA and CDR2 FQGNSA. Trimming shortened V by 3 bases and J by 7 bases, and 13 bases separated the two germline ends. Here the CDR3 reads CASSLRRGRNEQFF. The CDR3 DNA follows: TGTGCCAGCAGCTTGAGGCGAGGTCGGAATGAGCAGTTCTTC.

A few counts support this clone. The DNA of the CDR3 is TGTGCCAGCAGCACAGGGGGCGTCGGCACCGGGGAGCTGTTTTTT. Its translation is CASSTGGVGTGELFF. The chain has TRBV28 and TRBJ2-2; the match to TRBD1 covers 9 bases. Germline V gene data show CDR1 as MDHEN and CDR2 as SYDVKM. Trimming at V came to 6 bases and at J to 4 bases, leaving 6 bases not matched to a gene. CDR3 length: 15 residues.

V usage is TRBV23-1 and J usage is TRBJ2-7; no clear D. TRBV23-1 is labeled an ORF, and its function is uncertain. CDR3 length: 14 amino acids. The germline V and J ends were trimmed by 7 bases and 4 bases, with 17 bases remaining between them. DNA for the CDR3: TGCGCCAGCATTTTCGGCCCGGGTCGTTACGAGCAGTACTTC. It translates to CASIFGPGRYEQYF.

This clone was observed a few times. V is TRBV10-3 and J is TRBJ2-7; TRBD1 matches at 11 bases. CDR1 is ENHRY and CDR2 is SYGVKD in the germline V gene. CDR3 length: 13 residues. J lost 4 bases, V lost 11 bases, and 7 bases had no gene match. The CDR3 DNA follows: TGTGCCGCCAGGACAGGGGGCTCGTACGAGCAGTACTTC. As protein: CAARTGGSYEQYF.

This clone was counted a single time. The chain is built from TRBV5-1 and TRBJ1-3; the D is unclear. Trimming took off 0 bases at V and 2 bases at J, with 18 bases between the two ends. The CDR3 is made up of 18 amino acids. Per germline, CDR1 SGHRS and CDR2 YFSETQ. In nucleotides, the CDR3 is TGCGCCAGCAGCTTGGCCCCCCTACGTGCGGGCACTGGAAACACCATATATTTT. Encoded protein: CASSLAPLRAGTGNTIYF.

The V gene is TRBV4-2, the J gene TRBJ2-1; D is possibly TRBD2 (5 bases). The germline gives CDR1 LGHNA, CDR2 YNFKEQ. The CDR3 sequence is 16 residues long. Trimming pared 4 bases from V and 8 bases from J, leaving 21 bases between. The CDR3 is CASSPGPSGPRDEQFF. The DNA for the CDR3 is TGTGCCAGCAGCCCTGGACCCAGCGGCCCCCGGGATGAGCAGTTCTTC.

V and J are TRBV7-8 and TRBJ1-5; D remains unclear. This CDR3 contains 13 residues. CDR1 and CDR2 from the germline V gene are SGHVS and FQNEAQ. Trimming pared 1 base from V and 7 bases from J, leaving 8 bases between. CDR3 in DNA: TGTGCCAGCAGCTTAGGCCGGATGCAGCCCCAGCATTTT. This encodes CASSLGRMQPQHF.

This clone was detected only a few times. Here the CDR3 DNA reads TGTGCCAGCAGTGACAGGGGAATAGGGGTTGAAGCTTTCTTT. It encodes CASSDRGIGVEAFF. The V and J genes are TRBV2 and TRBJ1-1; the D gene is possibly TRBD1 (6 bases). The germline V gene encodes CDR1 SNHLY and CDR2 FYNNEI. The V and J ends lost 3 bases and 7 bases respectively, with 15 bases between them. The CDR3 is 14 amino acids.

The chain employs TRBV15 and TRBJ2-7; 10 positions match TRBD2. Germline values: CDR1 LNHNV, CDR2 YYDKDF (reference sequence). The CDR3 length is 17 residues. V was pared by 2 bases and J by 1 base, with 8 bases of the junction left unmatched. As DNA, the CDR3 is TGTGCCACCAGCAGAACTGTAGCGGGAGGTGGTTCCTACGAGCAGTACTTC. It yields the protein CATSRTVAGGGSYEQYF. The whole variable domain, filled in from reference TRBV15 and TRBJ2-7, reads DAMVIQNPRYQVTQFGKPVTLSCSQTLNHNVMYWYQQKSSQAPKLLFHYYDKDFNNEADTPDNFQSRRPNTSFCFLDIRSPGLGDTAMYLCATSRTVAGGGSYEQYFGPGTRLTVT.

This clone was observed a few times. This chain joins TRBV18 and TRBJ1-1; no firm D call. In germline, CDR1 is KGHSH, CDR2 LQKENI. V was trimmed by 3 bases and J by 3 bases, leaving 11 bases between them. This CDR3 is built from 14 residues. The CDR3 sequence is CASSPAGGDTEAFF. The CDR3 DNA sequence: TGTGCCAGCTCACCCGCCGGAGGTGACACTGAAGCTTTCTTT.